Here is one T cell receptor beta chain with its context. The data were produced by immunoSEQ multiplex PCR, yet TCRdb's version contains in-frame clones alone and is incomplete. The sample lists 65,000 to 80,000 clones; about 90% were seen once. This entry comes from a study of T cell responses to AZD1222 COVID-19 vaccine. The CDR3 covers 14 residues. The ends lost 5 bases at V and 9 bases at J; junction bases unmatched: 9. Germline lookup yields CDR1 LNHDA and CDR2 SQIVND (reference sequence). V and J are TRBV19 and TRBJ2-1, with TRBD2 matching 8 bases. The sequencing here drew on peripheral blood, taken on day 0 of AZD1222 vaccination. This sequence was found in an adult in good health. This CDR3 reads CASSGSFGGVEQFF. The CDR3 region has the DNA TGTGCCAGTAGTGGGTCCTTCGGGGGGGTTGAGCAGTTCTTC. The complete variable domain, with remaining parts taken from reference TRBV19 and TRBJ2-1, reads DGGITQSPKYLFRKEGQNVTLSCEQNLNHDAMYWYRQDPGQGLRLIYYSQIVNDFQKGDIAEGYSVSREKKESFPLTVTSAQKNPTAFYLCASSGSFGGVEQFFGPGTRLTVL.